These 25 T cell receptor beta chains were all obtained from the same sample, sequenced in a study of vaccination and CD4 T cells after COVID-19. Antigens of these TCRs are unknown. Sequencing of DNA taken from cultured CD4+ T cells relied on the Oncomine TCR Beta short-read assay. In this case, cultured CD4+ T cells provided the extracted genomic DNA. TCRdb analysed the PCR reads with MiXCR anew, one entry per CDR3 protein. The sample lists 6,900 or so distinct CDR3 sequences, about 35% occurring once. Regarding treatment: roughly 11-day PBMC culture with coronavirus spike peptide pools or control peptides (ViraFEST assay). Those CD4+ T cells from the unexposed donor predate the COVID-19 pandemic (2011-2018). The specimen sequenced was CD4+ T cells from blood, cultured in vitro. The receptors come from a human donor in good health.

The chain joins TRBV7-2 to TRBJ2-7; TRBD2 is a possible D gene (5 bases). The germline gives CDR1 SGHTA, CDR2 FQGNSA. This CDR3 is 13 amino acids long. V gave up 2 bases and J gave up 3 bases, with 8 bases separating them. This chain's CDR3 is CASSLLRDYEQYF. As DNA, the CDR3 is TGTGCCAGCAGCTTATTACGGGACTACGAGCAGTACTTC.

This clonotype was detected a few times. V gene TRBV7-3 combines with J gene TRBJ2-1, with 8 bases that match TRBD2. The CDR3 covers 15 residues. The V gene end was trimmed by 1 base and the J gene end by 5 bases; junction bases not matched to a gene: 4. Germline loops: CDR1 SGHTA, CDR2 FQGTGA. The CDR3 here is CASSLSGRNNNEQFF. The DNA for the CDR3 is TGTGCCAGCAGCTTAAGCGGGAGGAACAACAATGAGCAGTTCTTC.

This clonotype occurred a few times. The CDR3 DNA reads TGTGCCAGCAGTGAGGTTTGGCCTCGGGAGACCCAGTACTTC. This sequence encodes CASSEVWPRETQYF. The V gene is TRBV25-1, the J gene TRBJ2-5; D gene ambiguous. CDR1 is MGHDK, CDR2 SYGVNS, per germline. This CDR3 comprises 14 residues. With 3 bases removed from V and 5 bases from J, the gap between germline ends came to 13 bases.

The V call is TRBV7-9, the J call TRBJ2-3; D assignment may be TRBD1 or TRBD2 (5 bases each). Trimming removed 8 bases from V and 2 bases from J, with 14 bases in between. The CDR3 runs 14 residues. Germline values: CDR1 SEHNR, CDR2 FQNEAQ (reference sequence). The CDR3 is CASGQSGHTDTQYF. The CDR3, as DNA: TGTGCCAGCGGCCAATCGGGGCACACAGATACGCAGTATTTT.

This clonotype came up a few times. V usage is TRBV7-2 and J usage is TRBJ2-7, with TRBD2 matching 10 bases. The CDR3 loop spans 17 amino acids. J lost 6 bases, V lost 6 bases, and 17 bases had no gene match. Germline CDR1 is SGHTA and CDR2 is FQGNSA. CDR3 coding DNA: TGTGCCAGCAGTTCGCAGTCAGCGGGAGGGCGCCGGGGCGAGCAGTACTTC. Translation: CASSSQSAGGRRGEQYF.

This clonotype was observed once. The gene calls are TRBV5-5 and TRBJ1-2; D remains unclear. Per the germline V gene, CDR1 is SGHKS and CDR2 is YYEKEE (reference sequence). V was pared by 6 bases and J by 5 bases, with 17 bases between. The CDR3 covers 14 residues. The CDR3: CASIPGIWGYGYTF. The CDR3 DNA reads as TGTGCCAGCATCCCGGGAATCTGGGGATATGGCTACACCTTC.

The chain couples TRBV6-1 to TRBJ2-3, with D unresolved. The length of the CDR3 is 13 residues. V shed 4 bases and J shed 2 bases, with 7 bases lying between them. Per the germline V gene, CDR1 is MNHNS and CDR2 is SASEGT. DNA of the CDR3: TGTGCCAGCAGTGGGACGTACACAGATACGCAGTATTTT. Translation: CASSGTYTDTQYF.

V gene TRBV7-8 combines with J gene TRBJ2-3; 14 nucleotides match TRBD2. V shed 5 bases and J 11 bases; nucleotides not matched to a gene: 12. Germline V gene data show CDR1 as SGHVS and CDR2 as FQNEAQ. The CDR3 is 16 residues long. CDR3 bases: TGTGCCAGCAGCCCCGGGACTAGCGGGAGTGCTTTTAAGCAGTATTTT. It specifies CASSPGTSGSAFKQYF.

The rearrangement links TRBV19 to TRBJ2-3, with 9 bases matching TRBD2. V was clipped by 7 bases and J by 0 bases; unmatched bases: 5. Germline V lookup: CDR1 LNHDA, CDR2 SQIVND (reference sequence). The CDR3 has 15 amino acids. The CDR3 loop is CASNPSGISTDTQYF. DNA of the CDR3: TGTGCCAGTAACCCTAGCGGGATAAGCACAGATACGCAGTATTTT.

This clonotype counts as medium-sized. The chain couples TRBV7-9 to TRBJ1-1; D is perhaps TRBD1 (5 bases). This CDR3 is 11 amino acids long. Germline lookup yields CDR1 SEHNR and CDR2 FQNEAQ (reference sequence). V lost 5 bases, J lost 6 bases, and 7 bases lay in between. The DNA of the CDR3 is TGTGCCAGCAGCACGGGGCCTGAAGCTTTCTTT. Protein sequence: CASSTGPEAFF.

This rearrangement joins TRBV6-2 or TRBV6-3 to TRBJ2-3; the match to TRBD1 covers 8 bases. CDR1 and CDR2 (germline): MNHEY, SVGEGT. The CDR3 runs 14 residues. V was clipped by 6 bases and J by 9 bases; unmatched bases: 11. CDR3 in DNA: TGTGCCAGCAGCCCCGACAGGGGCAAATTCACGCAGTATTTT. This gives the protein CASSPDRGKFTQYF.

This clonotype was observed a handful of times. V gene TRBV20-1 combines with J gene TRBJ2-3; D unresolved. The CDR3 has 13 residues. Germline CDR1 is DFQATT and CDR2 is SNEGSKA (reference sequence). The ends were cut back, 6 bases at V and 2 bases at J, with 12 bases in the middle. CDR3 in DNA: TGCAGTGCCGCCAGCGAGACCACAGATACGCAGTATTTT. This encodes CSAASETTDTQYF.

This clonotype is a singleton in its sample. The rearrangement links TRBV27 to TRBJ2-7, with a weak D call TRBD1 (6 bases). The germline V and J ends were trimmed by 6 bases and 7 bases, with 28 bases remaining between them. This CDR3 spans 17 amino acids. The germline V gene has CDR1 MNHEY and CDR2 SMNVEV (reference sequence). The CDR3 sequence: CASSRDRIGQNSGEQYF. The CDR3 nucleotides are TGTGCCAGCAGCCGCGACCGAATTGGACAGAACTCCGGGGAGCAGTACTTC.

A few counts support this clonotype. The chain combines TRBV27 with TRBJ1-6; D not certain. Germline CDR1 reads MNHEY; CDR2 reads SMNVEV (reference sequence). V lost 4 bases and J 10 bases, leaving 20 bases between the germline ends. This CDR3 is built from 16 residues. CDR3: CASSSAEGGIGSPLHF. In nucleotides, the CDR3 is TGTGCCAGCAGTTCGGCGGAAGGTGGCATTGGGTCACCCCTCCACTTT.

This chain connects TRBV4-2 to TRBJ2-5; TRBD1 agrees at 8 bases. Germline V gene sequence: CDR1 LGHNA, CDR2 YNFKEQ. CDR3 size: 14 residues. V gave up 4 bases and J gave up 5 bases; unmatched junction bases: 6. The CDR3 here is CASSLTDRDETQYF. The CDR3 bases are TGTGCCAGCAGCCTTACGGACAGGGACGAGACCCAGTACTTC.

This clonotype was counted only a few times. The V gene is TRBV6-1, the J gene TRBJ1-6; no clear D. V was shortened by 4 bases and J by 7 bases, with 11 bases between the two germline ends. CDR1 is MNHNS and CDR2 is SASEGT in the germline V gene. The CDR3 runs to 14 residues. CDR3 nucleotide sequence: TGTGCCAGCAGTGGCCTCCTCCTCAATTCACCCCTCCACTTT. It specifies CASSGLLLNSPLHF.

The rearrangement links TRBV6-2 or TRBV6-3 to TRBJ2-1; possibly TRBD2 for D (5 bases). The ends were cut back, 3 bases at V and 2 bases at J, with 14 bases in the middle. Germline CDR1 MNHEY, CDR2 SVGEGT. The CDR3 covers 16 residues. The DNA for the CDR3 is TGTGCCAGCAGTTATCGGCCCAGCGGAACCTACAATGAGCAGTTCTTC. Translation: CASSYRPSGTYNEQFF.

The rearrangement joins TRBV2 to TRBJ2-3; 12 bases line up with TRBD2. V shed 6 bases, J shed 4 bases, and the junction held 5 bases outside the gene matches. Germline-derived CDR1 and CDR2 are SNHLY and FYNNEI. The CDR3 extends over 15 amino acids. The CDR3 coding sequence is TGTGCCAGCAGCCTAGCGGGAGGGAGGTCAGATACGCAGTATTTT. Its translation is CASSLAGGRSDTQYF.

By frequency in the sample, this clonotype is medium-sized. V is TRBV28 and J is TRBJ1-6; unclear D gene. V shed 7 bases and J shed 5 bases, with 9 bases lying between them. The CDR3 runs to 13 residues. Germline V gene sequence: CDR1 MDHEN, CDR2 SYDVKM. The CDR3, as DNA: TGTGCCAGCAAAAGCCAGCATAATTCACCCCTCCACTTT. Residues: CASKSQHNSPLHF. The complete variable domain, with remaining parts taken from reference TRBV28 and TRBJ1-6, reads DVKVTQSSRYLVKRTGEKVFLECVQDMDHENMFWYRQDPGLGLRLIYFSYDVKMKEKGDIPEGYSVSREKKERFSLILESASTNQTSMYLCASKSQHNSPLHFGNGTRLTVT.

This chain joins TRBV6-1 and TRBJ2-1, with D tentatively TRBD2 (6 bases). This CDR3 comprises 13 residues. Deletions cut 6 bases from V and 0 bases from J, with 6 bases between. Per the germline V gene, CDR1 is MNHNS and CDR2 is SASEGT. This chain's CDR3 is CASSGSSYNEQFF. The CDR3 DNA reads as TGTGCCAGCAGCGGGAGCTCCTACAATGAGCAGTTCTTC.

This chain joins TRBV6-1 and TRBJ1-5; the D is unclear. V dropped 8 bases and J dropped 0 bases, with 11 bases sitting between them. Germline V gene data show CDR1 as MNHNS and CDR2 as SASEGT. The CDR3 totals 14 residues. The CDR3 region is CASGQTFSNQPQHF. The CDR3 DNA follows: TGTGCCAGCGGCCAGACATTTAGCAATCAGCCCCAGCATTTT.

The chain has TRBV12-3 or TRBV12-4 and TRBJ2-2; D remains ambiguous. This CDR3 is 12 amino acids long. V lost 6 bases to trimming and J lost 9 bases, with 11 bases between them. CDR3 bases: TGTGCCAGCAGCCCGGCGCGGAGGGAGCTGTTTTTT. It specifies CASSPARRELFF.

This clonotype was seen a few times. The DNA of the CDR3 is TGTGCCAGCAGCCGCGACTCTCGCTACGAGCAGTACTTC. Its protein is CASSRDSRYEQYF. The chain links TRBV6-1 to TRBJ2-7, with D hard to call. Trimming took off 6 bases at V and 3 bases at J, with 12 bases between the two ends. CDR3 length: 13 residues. The germline CDR1 and CDR2 sequences are MNHNS and SASEGT.

The chain recombines TRBV6-2 or TRBV6-3 with TRBJ2-1, with D possibly matching TRBD1 (9 bases). CDR1 and CDR2 from the germline V gene are MNHEY and SVGEGT. V lost 5 bases to trimming and J lost 12 bases, with 23 bases between them. The CDR3 sequence is 15 residues long. The CDR3 DNA is TGTGCCAGCAGTCACCGGGGGGGCCAGGACAGGGGGCAGTTCTTC. It is translated as CASSHRGGQDRGQFF.

The chain combines TRBV11-3 with TRBJ2-3, with D perhaps TRBD1 (6 bases). Germline V gene data show CDR1 as SGHNT and CDR2 as YENEEA. This CDR3 region has 15 residues. With 2 bases removed from V and 4 bases from J, the gap between germline ends came to 13 bases. This CDR3 is CASSLRQGRSDTQYF. The CDR3 region has the DNA TGTGCCAGCAGCTTAAGGCAGGGGCGGTCAGATACGCAGTATTTT. Complete variable domain (other parts from reference TRBV11-3 and TRBJ2-3): EAGVVQSPRYKIIEKKQPVAFWCNPISGHNTLYWYLQNLGQGPELLIRYENEEAVDDSQLPKDRFSAERLKGVDSTLKIQPAELGDSAVYLCASSLRQGRSDTQYFGPGTRLTVL.